This TCR beta chain was sequenced for a study of T-cell memory formation after mild COVID-19. This clonotype was seen repeatedly, ten times or more. Its antigen is not known. MiXCR was run by TCRdb on the 5' RACE reads, yielding one entry per CDR3 protein. This table holds about 400,000 distinct CDR3 sequences, roughly 24% found once. Study-wide results and limits: In second-wave clones peaking day 37, SARS-CoV-2 specificity remained unconfirmed.

CDR1 and CDR2 from the germline V gene are KGHSH and LQKENI. The CDR3 covers 14 residues. V was cut by 3 bases and J by 0 bases, with 6 bases left in between. Sequencing was done on a sample of PBMCs or a T cell subset sorted from them (not recorded which). The sequence derives from an adult woman who had mild COVID-19 (a few samples of this study predate the infection). Cell type and time point are not known. The gene calls are TRBV18 and TRBJ1-5, with D unresolved. The CDR3 region has the DNA TGTGCCAGCTCACCGGGCTATAGCAATCAGCCCCAGCATTTT. Residues: CASSPGYSNQPQHF.